Below are 13 T cell receptor beta chains sequenced from a single sample in a study of T cell responses to AZD1222 COVID-19 vaccine. TCRdb's copy holds only in-frame clones and misses some; the assay was immunoSEQ multiplex PCR. Here the sample spans 150,000 or so clones, around 89% being singletons. The material was peripheral blood, obtained on day 0 of AZD1222 vaccination. Receptor source: an adult in good health.

J is TRBJ1-5 and V is TRBV5-1; D is unresolved. The ends were cut back, 5 bases at V and 5 bases at J, with 11 bases in the middle. From germline, CDR1 is SGHRS and CDR2 YFSETQ. This CDR3 has 13 residues. CDR3 in DNA: TGCGCCAGCAGTTTAGGTTTGGATCAGCCCCAGCATTTT. Translating gives CASSLGLDQPQHF.

The CDR3 loop is CASTDSPGTTRRYF. The CDR3 nucleotides are TGTGCCAGCACTGACAGCCCCGGGACTACCCGCCGGTACTTC. This rearrangement joins TRBV28 to TRBJ2-4; 7 nucleotides agree with TRBD2. The length of the CDR3 is 14 residues. The V and J ends lost 7 bases and 15 bases, in that order; junction bases with no gene match: 18. The germline gives CDR1 MDHEN, CDR2 SYDVKM.

This chain uses TRBV12-5 with TRBJ1-5; D may be TRBD1 (5 bases). Deletions cut 1 base from V and 2 bases from J, with 9 bases between. The CDR3 extends over 15 amino acids. CDR1 and CDR2 (germline): LGHNT, FRNRAP. The CDR3 sequence: CASGLGGPGNQPQHF. CDR3 in DNA: TGTGCTAGTGGTTTGGGGGGACCGGGCAATCAGCCCCAGCATTTT. The full variable domain, completed using reference TRBV12-5 and TRBJ1-5, is DARVTQTPRHKVTEMGQEVTMRCQPILGHNTVFWYRQTMMQGLELLAYFRNRAPLDDSGMPKDRFSAEMPDATLATLKIQPSEPRDSAVYFCASGLGGPGNQPQHFGDGTRLSIL.

This chain links TRBV30 with TRBJ2-3; 9 positions agree with TRBD1. The CDR3 covers 16 residues. V shed 5 bases, J shed 3 bases, and the junction held 12 bases outside the gene matches. CDR1 and CDR2 from the germline V gene are GTSNPN and SVGIG (reference sequence). The DNA of the CDR3 is TGTGCCTGGGCCGCGCCTACAGGGGGCGTTACAGATACGCAGTATTTT. Translation: CAWAAPTGGVTDTQYF.

With regard to this clone: An end of the junction differs from the germline gene, which may be a read error. The CDR3 spells CASSPTGVETSF. CDR3 coding DNA: TGTGCCAGCAGTCCGACAGGGGTAGAAACATCCTTC. This chain links TRBV12-3 or TRBV12-4 with TRBJ1-2, with 8 bases fitting TRBD1. The CDR3 runs 12 residues.

V and J are TRBV5-8 and TRBJ2-3, with D perhaps TRBD2 (8 bases). The CDR3 covers 17 residues. V gave up 4 bases and J gave up 2 bases, with 20 bases separating them. Germline V lookup: CDR1 SGHTS, CDR2 YDEGEE. In DNA, the CDR3 is TGTGCCAGCAGCCTGCGGAGTAGCGGGACAGCCACAGATACGCAGTATTTT. Its translation: CASSLRSSGTATDTQYF.

The rearrangement uses TRBV19 and TRBJ1-2; TRBD1 agrees at 9 bases. There are 15 residues in the CDR3. V dropped 4 bases and J dropped 4; count of bases not matched to a gene: 7. Germline V gene sequence: CDR1 LNHDA, CDR2 SQIVND (reference sequence). In DNA, the CDR3 is TGTGCCAGTAGTAAATCGGGACAGGGAAGCTATGGCTACACCTTC. Amino acids: CASSKSGQGSYGYTF.

V and J are TRBV5-4 and TRBJ2-2; the match to TRBD1 covers 7 bases. The CDR3 runs 16 residues. V shed 1 base, J shed 6 bases, and the junction held 9 bases outside the gene matches. The germline CDR1 and CDR2 sequences are SGHNT and YYREEE (reference sequence). CDR3: CASSLPRGGLSGELFF. CDR3 coding DNA: TGTGCCAGCAGCTTGCCCCGAGGGGGCCTGTCCGGGGAGCTGTTTTTT.

The J gene is TRBJ2-7, the V gene TRBV7-3; possibly TRBD2 for D (6 bases). Germline CDR1 SGHTA, CDR2 FQGTGA. The germline V and J ends were trimmed by 4 bases and 7 bases, with 17 bases remaining between them. The CDR3 is 14 amino acids. CDR3 in DNA: TGTGCCAGCAGCTGGGGCCCGGGGGATCGGGAGCAGTACTTC. Encoded protein: CASSWGPGDREQYF.

This sequence joins TRBV12-5 and TRBJ1-5; no clear D gene. This CDR3 region has 15 residues. Germline-derived CDR1 and CDR2 are LGHNT and FRNRAP. V was shortened by 5 bases and J by 6 bases, with 17 bases between the two germline ends. DNA for the CDR3: TGTGCTAGTGGTCCTCCAGCGGTGGGGTTTCAGCCCCAGCATTTT. It yields the protein CASGPPAVGFQPQHF.

The CDR3 region has the DNA TGCGCCAGCAGTGGGGAGGGGATTCTTAACTATGGCTACACCTTC. Residues: CASSGEGILNYGYTF. The chain employs TRBV5-1 and TRBJ1-2; possibly TRBD1 for D (5 bases). V lost 5 bases and J lost 1, with 15 bases in between. Germline V gene sequence: CDR1 SGHRS, CDR2 YFSETQ. The CDR3 consists of 15 residues.

The rearrangement links TRBV7-2 to TRBJ1-1; D call uncertain. The germline V gene encodes CDR1 SGHTA and CDR2 FQGNSA. CDR3 size: 14 residues. V lost 4 bases and J 1 base, leaving 10 bases between the germline ends. CDR3 nucleotide sequence: TGTGCCAGCAGCTCGAACGGGGAGAACACTGAAGCTTTCTTT. Translation: CASSSNGENTEAFF.

The chain has TRBV7-9 and TRBJ1-5, with D tentatively TRBD1 (6 bases). Germline values: CDR1 SEHNR, CDR2 FQNEAQ (reference sequence). V shed 4 bases and J shed 0 bases, with 13 bases lying between them. This CDR3 is built from 16 residues. Written as DNA, the CDR3 is TGTGCCAGCAGCTCCCCAGGACAGAGTAGCAATCAGCCCCAGCATTTT. Amino acids: CASSSPGQSSNQPQHF.